One sample yielded the 22 T cell receptor beta chains listed below, sequenced in a study of regulatory T cells in long-lasting Graves disease. Specified time point: persistent/refractory GD, antithyroid drugs over 5 years with positive TRAb. The TCR library used RNA extracted from PBMCs. To make TCR beta libraries, researchers used iRepertoire HTBI primers and Arm-PCR of CDR3 regions. TCRdb analysed the multiplex PCR reads with MiXCR anew, one entry per CDR3 protein. The sample carries over 650,000 distinct CDR3 sequences, around 32% recorded once. Specimen: peripheral blood mononuclear cells (PBMCs), collected when the disease was refractory, from a patient treated with antithyroid drugs. The receptors here all came from a female donor with Graves disease.

The CDR3 is CSARQTVENTF. The CDR3 DNA is TGCAGTGCTCGACAGACAGTTGAGAACACCTTC. The genes are TRBV20-1 and TRBJ1-2; D may be TRBD1 (5 bases). The CDR3 has 11 residues. Trimming removed 5 bases at V and 12 bases at J, with 16 bases between. Germline V gene sequence: CDR1 DFQATT, CDR2 SNEGSKA (reference sequence).

The chain recombines TRBV9 with TRBJ2-2; the D call may be TRBD1 or TRBD2 (5 bases each). The germline V gene encodes CDR1 SGDLS and CDR2 YYNGEE. This CDR3 has 19 amino acids. Trimming took off 3 bases at V and 0 bases at J, with 21 bases between the two ends. The DNA of the CDR3 is TGTGCCAGCAGCGCTAGACCCCCCGGGGCCAGTACGAACACCGGGGAGCTGTTTTTT. Its protein product is CASSARPPGASTNTGELFF.

The chain carries TRBV6-1 and TRBJ2-7; no reliable D call. CDR3 length: 14 amino acids. V lost 2 bases and J 2 bases, leaving 10 bases between the germline ends. CDR1 and CDR2 from the germline V gene are MNHNS and SASEGT. The CDR3 DNA reads TGTGCCAGCAGTGAAAACTGGAACGCCTACGAGCAGTACTTC. It is translated as CASSENWNAYEQYF.

The DNA for the CDR3 is TGTGCCAGCAGCAAGATCTGGGGGCAAGACTACGAGCAGTACTTC. Translation gives CASSKIWGQDYEQYF. The gene calls are TRBV2 and TRBJ2-7; maybe TRBD1 (6 bases). V lost 6 bases, J lost 3 bases, and 18 bases lay in between. The CDR3 contains 15 residues. Germline values: CDR1 SNHLY, CDR2 FYNNEI.

In nucleotides, the CDR3 is TGTGCCAGCAGCCCCAGGGCTTACACTGAAGCTTTCTTT. Its protein product is CASSPRAYTEAFF. V gene TRBV3-1 combines with J gene TRBJ1-1, with D perhaps matching TRBD1 (5 bases). The germline V gene has CDR1 LGHDT and CDR2 YNNKEL (reference sequence). The CDR3 consists of 13 residues. Trimming took 4 bases from V and 3 from J, leaving 9 bases between them.

This clonotype was counted a few times. The genes are TRBV5-1 and TRBJ1-5; the D is unclear. The V and J ends lost 5 bases and 2 bases respectively, with 14 bases between them. The CDR3 sequence is 15 residues long. Germline CDR1 is SGHRS and CDR2 is YFSETQ. CDR3 loop: CASRAGAGGNQPQHF. The DNA for the CDR3 is TGCGCCAGCAGAGCAGGAGCCGGTGGCAATCAGCCCCAGCATTTT.

This clonotype was detected many times. The chain links TRBV12-3 or TRBV12-4 to TRBJ1-1; D is ambiguous. With 3 bases removed from V and 2 bases from J, the gap between germline ends came to 13 bases. This CDR3 has 15 residues. CDR3 nucleotide sequence: TGTGCCAGCAGTTTCGAGGTTCTGGAAAACACTGAAGCTTTCTTT. Translating gives CASSFEVLENTEAFF.

The chain links TRBV19 to TRBJ1-1, with D unclear. This CDR3 comprises 9 residues. Between the trimmed V and J ends, which lost 9 bases and 11 bases, there was a span of 10 bases. The germline V gene has CDR1 LNHDA and CDR2 SQIVND (reference sequence). Here the CDR3 DNA reads TGTGCCAGCACCCCAGGCGCTTTCTTT. Translated, it gives CASTPGAFF. The whole variable domain, remainder taken from reference TRBV19 and TRBJ1-1, is DGGITQSPKYLFRKEGQNVTLSCEQNLNHDAMYWYRQDPGQGLRLIYYSQIVNDFQKGDIAEGYSVSREKKESFPLTVTSAQKNPTAFYLCASTPGAFFGQGTRLTVV.

The chain recombines TRBV18 with TRBJ1-5; D is possibly TRBD1 (6 bases). Between the trimmed V and J ends, which lost 5 bases and 4 bases, there was a span of 9 bases. Germline V lookup: CDR1 KGHSH, CDR2 LQKENI. The CDR3 is made up of 13 amino acids. CDR3 sequence (DNA): TGTGCCAGCTCAGGACAGAAGAATCAGCCCCAGCATTTT. It yields the protein CASSGQKNQPQHF.

V gene TRBV2 combines with J gene TRBJ2-4; D may be TRBD2 (5 bases). The CDR3 runs 17 residues. V gave up 4 bases and J gave up 0 bases, with 16 bases separating them. Per the germline V gene, CDR1 is SNHLY and CDR2 is FYNNEI. The CDR3 loop is CASSARGLSLAKNIQYF. The CDR3 DNA reads TGTGCCAGCAGTGCTAGAGGGTTGTCGTTAGCCAAAAACATTCAGTACTTC.

Only a few counts were recorded for this clonotype. The chain combines TRBV7-2 with TRBJ1-4, with D uncertain. V dropped 0 bases and J dropped 6 bases, with 11 bases sitting between them. Germline V CDR1 and CDR2: SGHTA, FQGNSA. This CDR3 spans 15 amino acids. The CDR3 region is CASSLAGSGDEKLFF. The CDR3 region has the DNA TGTGCCAGCAGCTTAGCAGGGAGCGGGGATGAAAAACTGTTTTTT. The variable domain in full, with the rest retrieved from reference TRBV7-2 and TRBJ1-4, is GAGVSQSPSNKVTEKGKDVELRCDPISGHTALYWYRQSLGQGLEFLIYFQGNSAPDKSGLPSDRFSAERTGGSVSTLTIQRTQQEDSAVYLCASSLAGSGDEKLFFGSGTQLSVL.

V gene TRBV5-1 combines with J gene TRBJ1-1, with 8 bases identical to TRBD1. This CDR3 contains 17 residues. J lost 2 bases, V lost 5 bases, and 14 bases had no gene match. Germline CDR1 and CDR2: SGHRS and YFSETQ. The CDR3 DNA reads TGCGCCAGCAGGCCAGACAGGGGAAATTTCCGTAACACTGAAGCTTTCTTT. It codes for CASRPDRGNFRNTEAFF.

This clonotype was counted ten times or more. V gene TRBV12-3 or TRBV12-4 combines with J gene TRBJ2-7, with TRBD2 matching 7 bases. J lost 3 bases, V lost 6 bases, and 2 bases had no gene match. There are 12 residues in the CDR3. CDR3 in amino acids: CASRRGGYEQYF. The CDR3 region has the DNA TGTGCCAGCAGGCGCGGGGGCTACGAGCAGTACTTC.

The chain combines TRBV5-1 with TRBJ1-1; D call uncertain. The CDR3 loop spans 17 amino acids. With 3 bases removed from V and 4 bases from J, the gap between germline ends came to 22 bases. Germline values: CDR1 SGHRS, CDR2 YFSETQ. Written as DNA, the CDR3 is TGCGCCAGCAGCTCAAATACGGCCCTCCGTAGTGGCACTGAAGCTTTCTTT. It translates to CASSSNTALRSGTEAFF. The full variable domain, its missing parts supplied by reference TRBV5-1 and TRBJ1-1, is KAGVTQTPRYLIKTRGQQVTLSCSPISGHRSVSWYQQTPGQGLQFLFEYFSETQRNKGNFPGRFSGRQFSNSRSEMNVSTLELGDSALYLCASSSNTALRSGTEAFFGQGTRLTVV.

The CDR3 here is CASSRDSFSGNTIYF. CDR3 coding DNA: TGCGCCAGCAGCCGAGACAGCTTTTCTGGAAACACCATATATTTT. The V gene is TRBV5-1, the J gene TRBJ1-3; possible D gene TRBD1, 5 bases. The CDR3 is made up of 15 amino acids. CDR1 and CDR2 from the germline V gene are SGHRS and YFSETQ. Trimming stripped 4 bases from V and 1 base from J, with 12 bases between. Full variable domain (rest looked up from reference TRBV5-1 and TRBJ1-3): KAGVTQTPRYLIKTRGQQVTLSCSPISGHRSVSWYQQTPGQGLQFLFEYFSETQRNKGNFPGRFSGRQFSNSRSEMNVSTLELGDSALYLCASSRDSFSGNTIYFGEGSWLTVV.

This clonotype was counted a single time. A read error is possible here, since a much larger clone lies one base away. The chain has TRBV20-1 and TRBJ2-5; D is perhaps TRBD2 (5 bases). In germline, CDR1 is DFQATT, CDR2 SNEGSKA (reference sequence). This CDR3 comprises 13 residues. The CDR3 DNA follows: TGCAGTGCCCCCCGGGTTTTGGGAGAGACCCGGTACTTC. It translates to CSAPRVLGETRYF.

This clonotype was observed a few times. The chain is built from TRBV27 and TRBJ2-3, with D possibly matching TRBD1 (6 bases). This CDR3 region has 15 residues. Germline CDR1 MNHEY, CDR2 SMNVEV (reference sequence). The V gene lost 2 bases and the J gene lost 2 bases, with 11 bases spanning the gap. This CDR3 is CASSLKDRITDTQYF. The CDR3, as DNA: TGTGCCAGCAGTTTAAAGGACAGAATCACAGATACGCAGTATTTT.

In its sample, this clonotype was seen a few times. The chain uses TRBV6-5 and TRBJ1-4; D perhaps matches TRBD1 (5 bases). In germline, CDR1 is MNHEY, CDR2 SVGAGI. The CDR3 runs to 15 residues. Deletions cut 2 bases from V and 3 bases from J, with 10 bases between. The CDR3 loop is CASSYGAGPNEKLFF. The CDR3 DNA reads TGTGCCAGCAGTTACGGGGCAGGGCCTAATGAAAAACTGTTTTTT.

This chain joins TRBV5-1 and TRBJ2-7; a possible D gene is TRBD1 (6 bases). Germline V gives CDR1 SGHRS, CDR2 YFSETQ. The length of the CDR3 is 15 residues. Trimming shortened V by 0 bases and J by 3 bases, and 13 bases separated the two germline ends. The CDR3 sequence: CASSLADRQVYEQYF. CDR3 nucleotide sequence: TGCGCCAGCAGCTTGGCCGATCGACAGGTCTACGAGCAGTACTTC.

The chain joins TRBV6-1 to TRBJ1-1; 7 positions match TRBD1. The length of the CDR3 is 13 residues. Unmatched junction bases numbered 2, after V lost 4 bases and J lost 3 bases. Germline V gene sequence: CDR1 MNHNS, CDR2 SASEGT. This CDR3 is CASSATGDTEAFF. The CDR3 DNA follows: TGTGCCAGCAGTGCAACAGGGGACACTGAAGCTTTCTTT.

The chain uses TRBV6-9 and TRBJ2-2; D possibly matches TRBD1 or TRBD2 (5 bases each). V was pared by 3 bases and J by 4 bases, with 9 bases between. Germline-derived CDR1 and CDR2 are MNHGY and SVAAGI. There are 14 residues in the CDR3. The CDR3 nucleotides read TGTGCCAGCAGTTACGGGGCAGCCACCGGGGAGCTGTTTTTT. Translating gives CASSYGAATGELFF.

This clonotype was observed many times. The rearrangement links TRBV2 to TRBJ1-4; perhaps TRBD1 as D (6 bases). The CDR3 sequence is 13 residues long. V lost 3 bases and J lost 5, with 7 bases in between. The germline gives CDR1 SNHLY, CDR2 FYNNEI. The CDR3 DNA is TGTGCCAGCAGTGACGGGGGCAATGAAAAACTGTTTTTT. As protein: CASSDGGNEKLFF.